This entry features one TCR beta chain sequence. The antigen is not known. It was with 60 Vbeta and 13 Jbeta primers that the PCR ran. Repertoires were generated with immunoSEQ multiplex PCR, while TCRdb's copy carries only in-frame clones and drops some. Here the sample spans about 140,000 clones, around 80% being singletons. This sample was included in a study of cytomegalovirus exposure and HLA in healthy donors. Study conclusions and caveats: Later on, an analysis found that several of the most significant clusters appeared to be linked to common viral pathogens, which included parvovirus B19. The likely origin of a cluster of highly shared sequence variants was a sequencing artifact. The study listed some 160 cytomegalovirus-associated TCR beta chains.

Trimming cost V 5 bases and J 9 bases; bases outside gene matches: 4. CDR3 length: 12 amino acids. Per germline, CDR1 SEHNR and CDR2 FQNEAQ (reference sequence). V usage is TRBV7-9 and J usage is TRBJ2-1; 7 bases line up with TRBD1. Input material: PBMCs. The sequence derives from a man aged 25 to 40 in good health and CMV-seronegative. The CDR3 reads CASSPTGPEQFF. CDR3 sequence (DNA): TGTGCCAGCAGCCCGACAGGGCCTGAGCAGTTCTTC.